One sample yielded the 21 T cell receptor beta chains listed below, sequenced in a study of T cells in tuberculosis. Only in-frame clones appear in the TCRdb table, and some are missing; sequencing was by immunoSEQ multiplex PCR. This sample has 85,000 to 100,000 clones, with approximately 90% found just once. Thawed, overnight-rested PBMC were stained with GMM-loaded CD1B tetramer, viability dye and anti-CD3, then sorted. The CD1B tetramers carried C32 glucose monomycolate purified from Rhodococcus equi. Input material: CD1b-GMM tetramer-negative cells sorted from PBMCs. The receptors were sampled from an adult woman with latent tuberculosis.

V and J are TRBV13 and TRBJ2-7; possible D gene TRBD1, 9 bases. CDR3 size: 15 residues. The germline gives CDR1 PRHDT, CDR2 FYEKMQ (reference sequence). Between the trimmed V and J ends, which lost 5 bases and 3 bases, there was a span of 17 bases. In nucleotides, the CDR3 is TGTGCCAGCAGCCGGGGGGGGACAGGGTACTACGAGCAGTACTTC. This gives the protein CASSRGGTGYYEQYF.

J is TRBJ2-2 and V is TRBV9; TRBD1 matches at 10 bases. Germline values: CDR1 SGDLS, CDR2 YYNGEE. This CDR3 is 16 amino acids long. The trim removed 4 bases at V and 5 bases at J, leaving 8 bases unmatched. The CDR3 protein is CASSPGTGEVTGELFF. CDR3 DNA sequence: TGTGCCAGCAGCCCGGGGACAGGGGAGGTTACCGGGGAGCTGTTTTTT.

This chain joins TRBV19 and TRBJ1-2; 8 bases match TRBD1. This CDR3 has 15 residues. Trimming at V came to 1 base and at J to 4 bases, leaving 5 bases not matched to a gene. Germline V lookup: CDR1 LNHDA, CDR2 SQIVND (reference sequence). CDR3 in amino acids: CASSIAPGQGYGYTF. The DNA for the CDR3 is TGTGCCAGTAGTATAGCCCCCGGACAGGGCTATGGCTACACCTTC.

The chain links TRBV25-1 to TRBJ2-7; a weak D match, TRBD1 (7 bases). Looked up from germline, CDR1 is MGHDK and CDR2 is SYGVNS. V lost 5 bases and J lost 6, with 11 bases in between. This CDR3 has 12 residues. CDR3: CASSFQGGEQYV. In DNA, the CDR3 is TGTGCCAGCAGTTTCCAGGGGGGCGAGCAGTACGTC.

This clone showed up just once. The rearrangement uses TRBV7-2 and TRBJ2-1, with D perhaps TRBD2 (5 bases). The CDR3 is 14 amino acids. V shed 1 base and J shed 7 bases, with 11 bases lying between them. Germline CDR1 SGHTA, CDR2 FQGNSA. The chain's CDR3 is CASSLGASKNEQFF. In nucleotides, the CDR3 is TGTGCCAGCAGCTTAGGGGCTAGCAAAAATGAGCAGTTCTTC.

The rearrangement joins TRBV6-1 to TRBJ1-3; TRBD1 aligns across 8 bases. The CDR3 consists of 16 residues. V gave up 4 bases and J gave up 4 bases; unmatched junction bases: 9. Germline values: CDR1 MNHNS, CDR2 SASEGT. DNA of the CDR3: TGTGCCAGCAGTGCGCACAGGGGGATAGGCGGAAACACCATATATTTT. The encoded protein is CASSAHRGIGGNTIYF.

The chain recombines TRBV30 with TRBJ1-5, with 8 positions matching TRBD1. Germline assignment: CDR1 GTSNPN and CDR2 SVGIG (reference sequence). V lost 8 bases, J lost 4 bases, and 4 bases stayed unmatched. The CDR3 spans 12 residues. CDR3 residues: CAGGQGNQPQHF. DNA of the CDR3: TGTGCCGGCGGACAGGGTAATCAGCCCCAGCATTTT.

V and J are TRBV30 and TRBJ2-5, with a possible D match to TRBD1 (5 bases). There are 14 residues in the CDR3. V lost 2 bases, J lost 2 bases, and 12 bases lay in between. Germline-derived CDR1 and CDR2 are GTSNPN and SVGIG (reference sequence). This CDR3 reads CAWSSGALQETQYF. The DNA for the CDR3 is TGTGCCTGGAGTTCTGGGGCCTTACAAGAGACCCAGTACTTC.

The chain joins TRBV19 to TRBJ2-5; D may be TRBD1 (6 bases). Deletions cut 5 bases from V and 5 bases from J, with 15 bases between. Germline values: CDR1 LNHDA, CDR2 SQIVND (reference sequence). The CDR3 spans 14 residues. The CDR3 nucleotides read TGTGCCAGTAGTCCCCAGGGGCGGGTCGAGACCCAGTACTTC. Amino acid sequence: CASSPQGRVETQYF.

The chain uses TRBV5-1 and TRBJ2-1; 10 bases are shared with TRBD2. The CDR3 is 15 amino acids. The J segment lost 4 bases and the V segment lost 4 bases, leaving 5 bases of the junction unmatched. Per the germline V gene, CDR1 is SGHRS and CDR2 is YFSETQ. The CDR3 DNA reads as TGCGCCAGCAGCCCCAGCGGGGGGGTGTACAATGAGCAGTTCTTC. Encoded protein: CASSPSGGVYNEQFF.

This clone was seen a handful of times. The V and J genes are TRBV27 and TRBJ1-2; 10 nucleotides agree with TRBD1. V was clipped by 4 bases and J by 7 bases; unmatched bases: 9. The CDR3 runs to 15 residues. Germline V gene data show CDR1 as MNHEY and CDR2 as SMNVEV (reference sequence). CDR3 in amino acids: CASSSGQGRPRGYTF. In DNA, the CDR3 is TGTGCCAGCAGTTCGGGACAGGGGAGACCCCGTGGCTACACCTTC.

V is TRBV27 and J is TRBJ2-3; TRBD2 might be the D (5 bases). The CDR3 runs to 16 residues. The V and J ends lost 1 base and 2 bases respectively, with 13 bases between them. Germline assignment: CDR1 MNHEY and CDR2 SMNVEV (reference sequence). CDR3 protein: CASSLFGELPTDTQYF. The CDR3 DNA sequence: TGTGCCAGCAGTTTATTTGGGGAGCTCCCCACAGATACGCAGTATTTT.

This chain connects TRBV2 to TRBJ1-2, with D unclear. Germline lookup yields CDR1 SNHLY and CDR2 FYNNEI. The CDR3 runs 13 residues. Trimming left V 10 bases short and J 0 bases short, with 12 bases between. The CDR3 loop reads CATTYSPNYGYTF. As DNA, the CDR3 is TGTGCCACCACCTACAGCCCTAACTATGGCTACACCTTC.

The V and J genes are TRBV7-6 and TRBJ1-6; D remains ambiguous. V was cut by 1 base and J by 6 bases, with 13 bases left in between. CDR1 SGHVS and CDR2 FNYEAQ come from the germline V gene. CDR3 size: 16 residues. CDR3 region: CASSLVTGGGNSPLHF. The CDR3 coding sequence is TGTGCCAGCAGCTTAGTTACGGGTGGCGGTAATTCACCCCTCCACTTT. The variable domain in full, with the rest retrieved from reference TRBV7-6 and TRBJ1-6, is GAGVSQSPRYKVTKRGQDVALRCDPISGHVSLYWYRQALGQGPEFLTYFNYEAQQDKSGLPNDRFSAERPEGSISTLTIQRTEQRDSAMYRCASSLVTGGGNSPLHFGNGTRLTVT.

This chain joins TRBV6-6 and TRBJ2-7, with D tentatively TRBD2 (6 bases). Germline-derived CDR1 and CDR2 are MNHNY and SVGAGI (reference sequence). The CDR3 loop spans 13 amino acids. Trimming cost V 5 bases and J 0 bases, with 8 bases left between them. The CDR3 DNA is TGTGCCAGCAGTCCTAGCGCCTCCTACGAGCAGTACGTC. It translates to CASSPSASYEQYV.

The CDR3 loop is CAISVKGQGKLFF. In DNA form, the CDR3 reads TGTGCCATCAGTGTCAAGGGGCAGGGGAAACTGTTTTTT. V is TRBV10-3 and J is TRBJ1-4; weak D call: TRBD1 (6 bases). V was pared by 4 bases and J by 11 bases, with 14 bases between. The CDR3 is made up of 13 amino acids. Germline CDR1 and CDR2: ENHRY and SYGVKD.

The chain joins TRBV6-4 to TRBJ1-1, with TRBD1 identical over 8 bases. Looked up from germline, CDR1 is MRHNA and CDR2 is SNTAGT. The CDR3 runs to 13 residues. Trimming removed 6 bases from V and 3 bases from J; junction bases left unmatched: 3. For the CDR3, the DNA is TGTGCCAGCAGCAGGGGGCGCGACACTGAAGCTTTCTTT. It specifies CASSRGRDTEAFF.

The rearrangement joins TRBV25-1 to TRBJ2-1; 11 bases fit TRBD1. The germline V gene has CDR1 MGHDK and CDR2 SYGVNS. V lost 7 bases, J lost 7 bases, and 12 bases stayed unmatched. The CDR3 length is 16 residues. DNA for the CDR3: TGTGCCAGCACCGCGGGGGGCGGGACAGGGGGAAATGAGCAGTTCTTC. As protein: CASTAGGGTGGNEQFF.

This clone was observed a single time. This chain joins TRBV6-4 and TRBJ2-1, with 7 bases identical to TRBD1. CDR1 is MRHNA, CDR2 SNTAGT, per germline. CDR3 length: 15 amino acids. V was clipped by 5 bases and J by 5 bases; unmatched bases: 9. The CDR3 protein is CASSRSGRGNNEQFF. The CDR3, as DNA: TGTGCCAGCAGTAGGTCCGGCAGGGGGAACAATGAGCAGTTCTTC.

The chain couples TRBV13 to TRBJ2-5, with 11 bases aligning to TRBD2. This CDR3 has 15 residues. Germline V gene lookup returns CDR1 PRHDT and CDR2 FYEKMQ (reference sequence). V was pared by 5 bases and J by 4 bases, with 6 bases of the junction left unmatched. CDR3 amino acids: CASSRSGGALETQYF. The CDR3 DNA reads TGTGCCAGCAGCCGTAGCGGGGGGGCATTAGAGACCCAGTACTTC.

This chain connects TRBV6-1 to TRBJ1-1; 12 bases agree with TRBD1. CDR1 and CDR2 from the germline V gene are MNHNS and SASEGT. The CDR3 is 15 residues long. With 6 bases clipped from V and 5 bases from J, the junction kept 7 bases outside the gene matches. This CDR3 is CASSRDRGRETEAFF. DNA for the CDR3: TGTGCCAGCAGCCGGGACAGGGGGCGAGAGACTGAAGCTTTCTTT.